The TCR beta chain described here comes from a study of identical twins. Study results and limitations: Monozygotic twins shared more out-of-frame TCR alpha than recombination models predicted. Zero-insertion analyses were open to partial confounding by invariant MAIT and iNKT cells. Cord blood beta clonotypes present at high abundance carried fewer insertions; no such pattern appeared in memory repertoires.

The CDR3 runs to 15 residues. V lost 6 bases, J lost 5 bases, and 16 bases lay in between. The germline CDR1 and CDR2 sequences are MNHNS and SASEGT. Everyone who donated was a healthy Caucasian. TCRdb itself ran the 5' RACE reads through MiXCR, one entry per CDR3 protein. The sample comprises approximately 620,000 distinct CDR3 sequences, around 8.3% of which are singletons, and more than 0.75% rests with the top ten. Details on this clonotype: Its antigen is unknown.

These data were also reused for a study on yellow fever vaccine responses in identical twins.

V gene TRBV6-1 combines with J gene TRBJ2-2; D is possibly TRBD1 (6 bases). Material: PBMCs. The source of this sequence is a woman under 30 in good health. The CDR3 here is CASSHRTEGTGELFF. The DNA for the CDR3 is TGTGCCAGCAGCCACCGGACAGAGGGTACCGGGGAGCTGTTTTTT.